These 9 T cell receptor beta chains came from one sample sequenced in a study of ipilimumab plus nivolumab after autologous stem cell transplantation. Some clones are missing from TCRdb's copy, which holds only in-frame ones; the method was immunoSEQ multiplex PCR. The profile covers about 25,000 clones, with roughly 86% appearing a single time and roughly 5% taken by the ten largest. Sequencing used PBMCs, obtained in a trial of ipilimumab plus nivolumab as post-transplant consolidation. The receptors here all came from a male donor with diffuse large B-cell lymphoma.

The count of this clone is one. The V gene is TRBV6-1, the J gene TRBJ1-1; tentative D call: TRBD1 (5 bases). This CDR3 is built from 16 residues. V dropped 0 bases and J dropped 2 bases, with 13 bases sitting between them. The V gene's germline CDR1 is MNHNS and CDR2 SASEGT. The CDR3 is CASSEALGQVNTEAFF. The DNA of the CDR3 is TGTGCCAGCAGTGAAGCGCTCGGACAAGTAAACACTGAAGCTTTCTTT.

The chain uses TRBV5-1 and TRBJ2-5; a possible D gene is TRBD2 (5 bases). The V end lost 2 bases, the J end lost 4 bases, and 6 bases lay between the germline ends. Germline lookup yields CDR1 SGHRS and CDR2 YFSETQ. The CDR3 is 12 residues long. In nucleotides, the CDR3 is TGCGCCAGCAGCTTAGGGAGAGAGACCCAGTACTTC. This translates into CASSLGRETQYF.

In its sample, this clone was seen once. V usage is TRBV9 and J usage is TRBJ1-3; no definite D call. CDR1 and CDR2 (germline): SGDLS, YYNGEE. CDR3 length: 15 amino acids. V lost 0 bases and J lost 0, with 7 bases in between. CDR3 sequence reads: CASSVGSGSGNTIYF. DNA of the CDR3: TGTGCCAGCAGCGTAGGGTCTGGCTCTGGAAACACCATATATTTT.

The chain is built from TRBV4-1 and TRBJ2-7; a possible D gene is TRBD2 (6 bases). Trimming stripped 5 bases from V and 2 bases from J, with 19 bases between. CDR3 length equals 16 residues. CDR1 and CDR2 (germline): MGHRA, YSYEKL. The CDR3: CASSIRDSEPPYEQYF. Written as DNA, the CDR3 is TGCGCCAGCAGCATCCGGGACTCCGAACCGCCCTACGAGCAGTACTTC.

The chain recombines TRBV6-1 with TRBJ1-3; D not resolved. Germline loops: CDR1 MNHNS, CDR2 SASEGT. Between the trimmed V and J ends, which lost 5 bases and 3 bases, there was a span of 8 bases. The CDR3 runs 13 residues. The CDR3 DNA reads TGTGCCAGCAGTACCGAAATTGGAAACACCATATATTTT. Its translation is CASSTEIGNTIYF.

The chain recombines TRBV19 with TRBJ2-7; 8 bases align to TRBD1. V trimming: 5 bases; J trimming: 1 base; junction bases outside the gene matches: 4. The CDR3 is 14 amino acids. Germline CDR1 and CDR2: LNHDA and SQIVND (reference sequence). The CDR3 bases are TGTGCCAGTAGTCTCGACAGGGGATCCTACGAGCAGTACTTC. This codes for CASSLDRGSYEQYF. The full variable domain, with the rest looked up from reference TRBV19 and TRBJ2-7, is DGGITQSPKYLFRKEGQNVTLSCEQNLNHDAMYWYRQDPGQGLRLIYYSQIVNDFQKGDIAEGYSVSREKKESFPLTVTSAQKNPTAFYLCASSLDRGSYEQYFGPGTRLTVT.

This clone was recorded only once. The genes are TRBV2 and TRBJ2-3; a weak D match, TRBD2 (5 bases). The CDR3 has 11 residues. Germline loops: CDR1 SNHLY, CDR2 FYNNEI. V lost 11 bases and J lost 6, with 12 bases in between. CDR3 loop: CAGRGGDTQYF. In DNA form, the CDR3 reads TGTGCCGGGCGCGGCGGGGATACGCAGTATTTT.

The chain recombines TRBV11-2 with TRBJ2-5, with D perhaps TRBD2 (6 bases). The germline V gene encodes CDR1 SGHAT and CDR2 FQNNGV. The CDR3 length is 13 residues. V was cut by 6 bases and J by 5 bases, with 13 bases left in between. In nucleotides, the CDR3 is TGTGCCAGCAGTTCTATTCGGGGGGAGACCCAGTACTTC. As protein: CASSSIRGETQYF.

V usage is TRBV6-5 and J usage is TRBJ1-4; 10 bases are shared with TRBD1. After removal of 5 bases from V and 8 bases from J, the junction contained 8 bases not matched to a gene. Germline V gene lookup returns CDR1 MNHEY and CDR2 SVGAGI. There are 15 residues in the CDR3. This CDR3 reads CASSTDRGRIEKLFF. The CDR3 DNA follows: TGTGCCAGCAGTACAGACAGGGGGCGTATCGAAAAACTGTTTTTT.